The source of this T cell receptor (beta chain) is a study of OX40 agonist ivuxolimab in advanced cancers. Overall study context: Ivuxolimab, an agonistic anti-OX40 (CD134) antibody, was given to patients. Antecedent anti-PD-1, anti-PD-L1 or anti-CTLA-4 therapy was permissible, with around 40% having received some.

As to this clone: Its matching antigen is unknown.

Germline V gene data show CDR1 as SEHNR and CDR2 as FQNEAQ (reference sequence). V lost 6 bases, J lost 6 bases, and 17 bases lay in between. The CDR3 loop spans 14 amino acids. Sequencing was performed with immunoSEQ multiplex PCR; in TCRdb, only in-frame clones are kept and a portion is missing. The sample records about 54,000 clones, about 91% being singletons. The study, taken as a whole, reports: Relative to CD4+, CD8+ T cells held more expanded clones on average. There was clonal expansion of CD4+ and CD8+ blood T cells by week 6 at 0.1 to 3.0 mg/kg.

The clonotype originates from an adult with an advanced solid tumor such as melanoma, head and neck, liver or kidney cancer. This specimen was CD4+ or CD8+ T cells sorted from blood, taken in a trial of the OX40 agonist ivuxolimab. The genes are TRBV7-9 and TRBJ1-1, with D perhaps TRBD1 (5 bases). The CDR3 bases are TGTGCCAGCAGTTGGGACCAGGAGAGATCTGAAGCTTTCTTT. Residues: CASSWDQERSEAFF.